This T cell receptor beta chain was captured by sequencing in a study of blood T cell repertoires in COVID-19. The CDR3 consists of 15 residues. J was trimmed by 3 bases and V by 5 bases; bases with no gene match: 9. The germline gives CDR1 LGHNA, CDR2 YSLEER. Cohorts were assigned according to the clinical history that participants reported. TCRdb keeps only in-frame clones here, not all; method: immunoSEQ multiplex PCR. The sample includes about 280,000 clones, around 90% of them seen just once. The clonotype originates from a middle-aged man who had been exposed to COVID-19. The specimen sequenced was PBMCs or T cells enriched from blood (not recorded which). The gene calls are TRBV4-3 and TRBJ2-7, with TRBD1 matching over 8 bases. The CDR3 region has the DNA TGCGCCAGCAGCACATTGCAGGGGGCAGTCTACGAGCAGTACTTC. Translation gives CASSTLQGAVYEQYF.